This passage covers 32 T cell receptor beta chains from one sample sequenced in a study of OX40 agonist ivuxolimab in advanced cancers. TCRdb's copy holds only in-frame clones and misses some; the assay was immunoSEQ multiplex PCR. The data hold more than 15,000 clones, with nearly 85% observed a single time. The source material was CD4+ or CD8+ T cells sorted from blood, sampled in a trial of the OX40 agonist ivuxolimab. The receptors derive from an adult with an advanced solid tumor such as melanoma, head and neck, liver or kidney cancer.

In this sample, this clone turned up once. J is TRBJ2-1 and V is TRBV6-4; no definite D call. Germline V gene lookup returns CDR1 MRHNA and CDR2 SNTAGT. The V gene lost 4 bases and the J gene lost 0 bases, with 10 bases spanning the gap. The CDR3 sequence is 15 residues long. This CDR3 is CASSGSEHSYNEQFF. The CDR3 DNA follows: TGTGCCAGCAGTGGGTCGGAACACTCCTACAATGAGCAGTTCTTC.

This sequence joins TRBV2 and TRBJ1-5, with 11 bases fitting TRBD1. The CDR3 sequence is 18 residues long. Germline V CDR1 and CDR2: SNHLY, FYNNEI. Losses at the gene ends were 4 bases for V and 1 base for J; bases not matched to a gene: 9. The CDR3 sequence: CASSVLDRGRESNQPQHF. Written as DNA, the CDR3 is TGTGCCAGCAGTGTACTGGACAGGGGGCGAGAGAGCAATCAGCCCCAGCATTTT.

This clone has a handful of counts. The chain employs TRBV25-1 and TRBJ1-5, with D hard to call. This CDR3 spans 14 amino acids. Trimming took 1 base from V and 0 from J, leaving 4 bases between them. Per the germline V gene, CDR1 is MGHDK and CDR2 is SYGVNS. CDR3 bases: TGTGCCAGCAGTGAATTCGGTAGCAATCAGCCCCAGCATTTT. The encoded protein is CASSEFGSNQPQHF.

The CDR3 DNA reads as TGTGCCAGCCCGTCGCTCCCCCCAGGGGATGGCTACACCTTC. Protein product: CASPSLPPGDGYTF. The V and J genes are TRBV2 and TRBJ1-2; D perhaps matches TRBD1 (6 bases). The germline V gene encodes CDR1 SNHLY and CDR2 FYNNEI. V lost 8 bases and J lost 6, with 19 bases in between. CDR3 size: 14 residues.

The V gene is TRBV27, the J gene TRBJ2-1, with D uncertain. The length of the CDR3 is 13 residues. Trimming pared 0 bases from V and 4 bases from J, leaving 4 bases between. Germline loops: CDR1 MNHEY, CDR2 SMNVEV (reference sequence). The CDR3, as DNA: TGTGCCAGCAGTTTATCCCTATACAATGAGCAGTTCTTC. Translating gives CASSLSLYNEQFF.

This rearrangement joins TRBV27 to TRBJ1-1; 7 bases map to TRBD1. The CDR3 sequence is 17 residues long. Unmatched junction bases numbered 14, after V lost 5 bases and J lost 2 bases. Germline V gene sequence: CDR1 MNHEY, CDR2 SMNVEV (reference sequence). CDR3 DNA: TGTGCCAGCAGTGGAAAGGACAGGTTCGGCCTAAACACTGAAGCTTTCTTT. This codes for CASSGKDRFGLNTEAFF.

This chain uses TRBV5-1 with TRBJ2-3; D call uncertain. Germline assignment: CDR1 SGHRS and CDR2 YFSETQ. CDR3 length: 15 amino acids. V was cut by 1 base and J by 2 bases, with 11 bases left in between. This chain's CDR3 is CASSLSRSPTDTQYF. CDR3 in DNA: TGCGCCAGCAGCTTGTCGCGATCGCCCACAGATACGCAGTATTTT.

This rearrangement joins TRBV9 to TRBJ2-1; D ambiguous. Germline CDR1 and CDR2: SGDLS and YYNGEE. The V and J ends lost 0 bases and 8 bases respectively, with 12 bases between them. The length of the CDR3 is 14 residues. CDR3 sequence (DNA): TGTGCCAGCAGCGTAGCCGTGTTGAGCGATGAGCAGTTCTTC. As protein: CASSVAVLSDEQFF.

Here the CDR3 reads CATKWGRGTEAFF. Here the CDR3 DNA reads TGTGCCACCAAGTGGGGCAGGGGAACTGAAGCTTTCTTT. The chain joins TRBV19 to TRBJ1-1; perhaps TRBD1 as D (6 bases). CDR3 size: 13 residues. Trimming shortened V by 10 bases and J by 5 bases, and 17 bases separated the two germline ends. Germline V CDR1 and CDR2: LNHDA, SQIVND (reference sequence).

This chain connects TRBV5-1 to TRBJ2-1, with D maybe TRBD1 (6 bases). The V gene lost 6 bases and the J gene lost 5 bases, with 18 bases spanning the gap. Germline V gives CDR1 SGHRS, CDR2 YFSETQ. The CDR3 covers 15 residues. The DNA of the CDR3 is TGCGCCAGCACCCCGGGACACCCTTCGAACAATGAGCAGTTCTTC. It codes for CASTPGHPSNNEQFF.

This clone came up once. The V call is TRBV27, the J call TRBJ1-1; possibly TRBD1 for D (6 bases). Deletions cut 1 base from V and 0 bases from J, with 12 bases between. The CDR3 covers 16 residues. Germline loops: CDR1 MNHEY, CDR2 SMNVEV (reference sequence). The CDR3 nucleotides read TGTGCCAGCAGTTTATTCGGCAGGGGACTGAACACTGAAGCTTTCTTT. It specifies CASSLFGRGLNTEAFF.

The chain uses TRBV5-1 and TRBJ2-3; TRBD2 might be the D (5 bases). Between the trimmed V and J ends, which lost 4 bases and 4 bases, there was a span of 10 bases. This CDR3 is 13 amino acids long. CDR1 is SGHRS, CDR2 YFSETQ, per germline. The CDR3 region is CASSPQAADTQYF. CDR3 coding DNA: TGCGCCAGCAGCCCTCAAGCGGCAGATACGCAGTATTTT. Combining the CDR3 with reference TRBV5-1 and TRBJ2-3 gives the whole variable domain KAGVTQTPRYLIKTRGQQVTLSCSPISGHRSVSWYQQTPGQGLQFLFEYFSETQRNKGNFPGRFSGRQFSNSRSEMNVSTLELGDSALYLCASSPQAADTQYFGPGTRLTVL.

This clone has a handful of counts. The chain couples TRBV5-1 to TRBJ2-2, with unresolved D. Trimming removed 4 bases from V and 6 bases from J, with 10 bases in between. The CDR3 totals 13 residues. The V gene's germline CDR1 is SGHRS and CDR2 YFSETQ. The CDR3 nucleotides read TGCGCCAGCAGCCACACCGACCCCGGGGAGCTGTTTTTT. Amino acid sequence: CASSHTDPGELFF. The entire variable domain, with the rest obtained from reference TRBV5-1 and TRBJ2-2, is as follows: KAGVTQTPRYLIKTRGQQVTLSCSPISGHRSVSWYQQTPGQGLQFLFEYFSETQRNKGNFPGRFSGRQFSNSRSEMNVSTLELGDSALYLCASSHTDPGELFFGEGSRLTVL.

The rearrangement uses TRBV27 and TRBJ2-5; no clear D gene. Germline V gene data show CDR1 as MNHEY and CDR2 as SMNVEV (reference sequence). This CDR3 region has 16 residues. Trimming left V 5 bases short and J 2 bases short, with 18 bases between. CDR3 in amino acids: CASSKRRRRIQETQYF. The CDR3 bases are TGTGCCAGCAGTAAAAGGCGGCGGCGGATACAAGAGACCCAGTACTTC.

V usage is TRBV4-1 and J usage is TRBJ2-1; possibly TRBD2 for D (6 bases). V was cut by 4 bases and J by 6 bases, with 22 bases left in between. CDR1 MGHRA and CDR2 YSYEKL come from the germline V gene. The CDR3 has 17 amino acids. The CDR3 nucleotides are TGCGCCAGCAGCCCTGGGGGGAGACTAGAGACACGCAATGAGCAGTTCTTC. Translating gives CASSPGGRLETRNEQFF.

The chain recombines TRBV7-6 with TRBJ1-2; TRBD1 matches at 12 bases. The CDR3 is 14 residues long. Germline assignment: CDR1 SGHVS and CDR2 FNYEAQ. V lost 5 bases and J lost 6; bases outside the gene matches: 4. CDR3 in DNA: TGTGCCAGCAGCCAAGGGACAGGGGGCGATGGCTACACCTTC. Protein sequence: CASSQGTGGDGYTF.

This chain connects TRBV19 to TRBJ2-7; D is possibly TRBD1 (6 bases). The CDR3 is 14 residues long. Germline values: CDR1 LNHDA, CDR2 SQIVND (reference sequence). The V end was cut by 5 bases, the J end by 6 bases, with 17 bases between. The CDR3 nucleotides read TGTGCCAGTAGTGCCGGGACAATGGTTGGCGAGCAGTACTTC. This codes for CASSAGTMVGEQYF.

The chain is built from TRBV7-6 and TRBJ1-5; 9 nucleotides line up with TRBD1. J gave up 4 bases and V 0 bases, and 16 bases lay outside the gene matches. This CDR3 contains 20 residues. The germline V gene has CDR1 SGHVS and CDR2 FNYEAQ. The CDR3 region is CASSLAYAGKGQGNNQPQHF. The CDR3 nucleotides are TGTGCCAGCAGCTTAGCGTACGCCGGAAAAGGACAGGGGAATAATCAGCCCCAGCATTTT.

The rearrangement links TRBV5-1 to TRBJ2-5, with 8 bases aligning to TRBD1. CDR1 SGHRS and CDR2 YFSETQ come from the germline V gene. The CDR3 runs to 13 residues. V shed 4 bases and J 6 bases; nucleotides not matched to a gene: 5. DNA for the CDR3: TGCGCCAGCAGCCTTGACAGGGGTAAGACCCAGTACTTC. As protein: CASSLDRGKTQYF.

A word on this clone: Other DNA sequences in the sample encode the same CDR3. The chain employs TRBV10-3 and TRBJ1-1; D gene uncertain. Germline lookup yields CDR1 ENHRY and CDR2 SYGVKD. V was cut by 0 bases and J by 1 base, with 9 bases left in between. This CDR3 is 15 amino acids long. The CDR3 DNA follows: TGTGCCATCAGTGAGTCTTCTAGTGCGAACACTGAAGCTTTCTTT. Translating gives CAISESSSANTEAFF.

This clone was counted once. This chain joins TRBV7-3 and TRBJ2-2, with D possibly being TRBD1 or TRBD2 (6 bases each). V was pared by 5 bases and J by 4 bases, with 14 bases between. Germline loops: CDR1 SGHTA, CDR2 FQGTGA. The CDR3 covers 15 residues. In nucleotides, the CDR3 is TGTGCCAGCAGCCCCGAACGGGGGCGCACCGGGGAGCTGTTTTTT. Translating it yields CASSPERGRTGELFF.

V is TRBV10-2 and J is TRBJ2-5; D is ambiguous. The J call is in doubt because the DNA end fits TRBJ2-7 better. Germline CDR1 and CDR2: WSHSY and SAAADI. The CDR3 totals 11 residues. CDR3 coding DNA: TGCGCCAGCAGTGAGTCGAACGAGCAGTACTTC. Amino acids: CASSESNEQYF.

The V and J genes are TRBV5-1 and TRBJ1-3; 7 bases map to TRBD1. The V and J ends lost 3 bases and 7 bases, in that order; junction bases with no gene match: 4. The CDR3 length is 13 residues. Germline V CDR1 and CDR2: SGHRS, YFSETQ. CDR3: CASSYGQDNTIYF. The CDR3 DNA follows: TGCGCCAGCAGCTACGGACAGGACAACACCATATATTTT. The variable domain in full, completed from reference TRBV5-1 and TRBJ1-3, reads KAGVTQTPRYLIKTRGQQVTLSCSPISGHRSVSWYQQTPGQGLQFLFEYFSETQRNKGNFPGRFSGRQFSNSRSEMNVSTLELGDSALYLCASSYGQDNTIYFGEGSWLTVV.

The V call is TRBV6-1, the J call TRBJ1-2; 9 bases are shared with TRBD1. Germline CDR1 MNHNS, CDR2 SASEGT. CDR3 size: 14 residues. V shed 6 bases, J shed 7 bases, and the junction held 9 bases outside the gene matches. CDR3 sequence (DNA): TGTGCCAGCAGCCAGGGACAGGGAGGTTTTGGCTACACCTTC. Protein: CASSQGQGGFGYTF.

The chain combines TRBV30 with TRBJ1-5; unclear D gene. Germline V CDR1 and CDR2: GTSNPN, SVGIG (reference sequence). V was pared by 0 bases and J by 4 bases, with 7 bases between. This CDR3 is built from 13 residues. DNA of the CDR3: TGTGCCTGGAGTGTGGATGTTAATCAGCCCCAGCATTTT. Translating gives CAWSVDVNQPQHF.

The J gene is TRBJ2-7, the V gene TRBV6-6; D unclear. This CDR3 contains 15 residues. Germline V gene lookup returns CDR1 MNHNY and CDR2 SVGAGI (reference sequence). V shed 0 bases and J shed 9 bases, with 18 bases lying between them. The CDR3 region has the DNA TGTGCCAGCAGTTACTCGTTAGGGATTAGCTTGGGGCAGTACTTC. Translation gives CASSYSLGISLGQYF.

The J gene is TRBJ2-7, the V gene TRBV19; 8 nucleotides match TRBD1. J was trimmed by 5 bases and V by 5 bases; bases with no gene match: 11. Germline V gives CDR1 LNHDA, CDR2 SQIVND (reference sequence). The CDR3 totals 15 residues. The CDR3 sequence is CASSSSQGARNEQYF. CDR3 bases: TGTGCCAGTAGTTCCAGCCAGGGGGCGCGTAACGAGCAGTACTTC.

This clone has just a few counts. CDR3 protein: CASSYKQGTGELFF. CDR3 DNA: TGTGCCAGCAGTTACAAACAGGGAACCGGGGAGCTGTTTTTT. The chain has TRBV6-5 and TRBJ2-2; tentatively, D is TRBD1 (6 bases). The CDR3 is made up of 14 amino acids. In germline, CDR1 is MNHEY, CDR2 SVGAGI. V lost 2 bases and J lost 5, with 9 bases in between.

The genes are TRBV2 and TRBJ2-3; 7 bases fit TRBD1. Germline V gene sequence: CDR1 SNHLY, CDR2 FYNNEI. The junction had 8 bases not matched to a gene; V was cut back by 6 bases and J by 2 bases. The CDR3 sequence is 15 residues long. CDR3 residues: CASSLFGQDTDTQYF. The CDR3 DNA reads as TGTGCCAGCAGCCTTTTTGGACAGGACACAGATACGCAGTATTTT.

This chain links TRBV6-5 with TRBJ2-7; 7 positions agree with TRBD2. Germline trimming cut 2 bases from V and 2 bases from J; bases unmatched to any gene: 3. The CDR3 has 14 residues. CDR1 and CDR2 from the germline V gene are MNHEY and SVGAGI. CDR3 in amino acids: CASSYEGGPYEQYF. The CDR3, as DNA: TGTGCCAGCAGTTACGAGGGAGGGCCCTACGAGCAGTACTTC.

The chain links TRBV7-8 to TRBJ2-7; 9 positions agree with TRBD1. Looked up from germline, CDR1 is SGHVS and CDR2 is FQNEAQ. V shed 6 bases and J 1 base; nucleotides not matched to a gene: 7. This CDR3 is 15 amino acids long. The CDR3 nucleotides are TGTGCCAGCAGTTCTGACAGGGGGGGATCCTACGAGCAGTACTTC. Translated, it gives CASSSDRGGSYEQYF.

This sequence joins TRBV18 and TRBJ2-1, with 10 positions matching TRBD2. This CDR3 has 16 residues. Trimming removed 1 base from V and 12 bases from J; junction bases left unmatched: 12. The germline CDR1 and CDR2 sequences are KGHSH and LQKENI. DNA for the CDR3: TGTGCCAGCTCACCACGAACCACTAGCGGGGCGGAAGGGCAGTTCTTC. The encoded protein is CASSPRTTSGAEGQFF.